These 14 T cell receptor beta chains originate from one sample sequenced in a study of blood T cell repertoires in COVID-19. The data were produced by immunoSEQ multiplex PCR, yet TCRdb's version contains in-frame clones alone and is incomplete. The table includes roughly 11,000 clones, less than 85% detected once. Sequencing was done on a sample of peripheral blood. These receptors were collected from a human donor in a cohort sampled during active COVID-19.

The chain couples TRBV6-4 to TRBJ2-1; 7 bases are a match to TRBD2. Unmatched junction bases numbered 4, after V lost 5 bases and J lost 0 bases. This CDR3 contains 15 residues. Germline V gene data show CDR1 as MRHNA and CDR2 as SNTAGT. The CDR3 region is CASSLSGSSYNEQFF. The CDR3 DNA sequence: TGTGCCAGCAGTCTTAGCGGGTCCTCCTACAATGAGCAGTTCTTC.

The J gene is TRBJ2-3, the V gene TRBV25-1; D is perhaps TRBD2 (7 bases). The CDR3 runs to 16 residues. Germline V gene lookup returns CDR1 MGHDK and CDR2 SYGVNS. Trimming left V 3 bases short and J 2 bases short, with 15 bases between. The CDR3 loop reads CASSEDRGGDTDTQYF. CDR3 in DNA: TGTGCCAGCAGTGAGGACAGAGGGGGGGACACAGATACGCAGTATTTT.

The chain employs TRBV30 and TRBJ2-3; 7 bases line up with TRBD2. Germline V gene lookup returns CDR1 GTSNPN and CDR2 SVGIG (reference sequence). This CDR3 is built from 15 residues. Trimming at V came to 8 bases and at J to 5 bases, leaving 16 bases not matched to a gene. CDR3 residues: CAGSGWWREKDTQYF. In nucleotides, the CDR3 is TGTGCCGGAAGTGGTTGGTGGCGGGAGAAAGATACGCAGTATTTT.

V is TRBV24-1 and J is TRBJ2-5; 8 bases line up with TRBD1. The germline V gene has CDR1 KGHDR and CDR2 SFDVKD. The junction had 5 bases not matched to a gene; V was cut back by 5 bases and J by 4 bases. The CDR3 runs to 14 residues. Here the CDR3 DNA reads TGTGCCACCAGTGTCCAGGGGGCGACAGAGACCCAGTACTTC. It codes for CATSVQGATETQYF.

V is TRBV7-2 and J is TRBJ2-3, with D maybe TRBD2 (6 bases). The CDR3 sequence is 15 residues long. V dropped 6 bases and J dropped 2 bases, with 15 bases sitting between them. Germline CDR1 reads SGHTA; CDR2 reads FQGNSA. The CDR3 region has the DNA TGTGCCAGCAGGGGCGAGCGGGTAGTCACAGATACGCAGTATTTT. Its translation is CASRGERVVTDTQYF. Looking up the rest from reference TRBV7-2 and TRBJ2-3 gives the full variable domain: GAGVSQSPSNKVTEKGKDVELRCDPISGHTALYWYRQSLGQGLEFLIYFQGNSAPDKSGLPSDRFSAERTGGSVSTLTIQRTQQEDSAVYLCASRGERVVTDTQYFGPGTRLTVL.

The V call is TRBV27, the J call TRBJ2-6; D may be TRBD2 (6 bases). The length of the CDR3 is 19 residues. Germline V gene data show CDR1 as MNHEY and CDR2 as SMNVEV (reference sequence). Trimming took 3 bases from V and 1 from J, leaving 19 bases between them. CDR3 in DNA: TGTGCCAGCAGTTTCCTCCGCCGGGACTGGACGTCTGGGGCCAACGTCCTGACTTTC. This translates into CASSFLRRDWTSGANVLTF.

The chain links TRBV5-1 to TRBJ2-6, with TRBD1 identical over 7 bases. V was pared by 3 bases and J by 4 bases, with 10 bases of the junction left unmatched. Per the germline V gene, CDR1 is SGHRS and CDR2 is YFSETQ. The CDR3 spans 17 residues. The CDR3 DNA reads TGCGCCAGCAGCTGGAACGTACAGGGGACCGGGGCCAACGTCCTGACTTTC. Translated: CASSWNVQGTGANVLTF.

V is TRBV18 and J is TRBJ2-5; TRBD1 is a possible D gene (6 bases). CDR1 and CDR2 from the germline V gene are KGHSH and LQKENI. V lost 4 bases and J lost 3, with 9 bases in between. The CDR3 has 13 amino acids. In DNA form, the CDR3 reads TGTGCCAGCTCACAGGGACAAAAAGAGACCCAGTACTTC. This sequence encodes CASSQGQKETQYF.

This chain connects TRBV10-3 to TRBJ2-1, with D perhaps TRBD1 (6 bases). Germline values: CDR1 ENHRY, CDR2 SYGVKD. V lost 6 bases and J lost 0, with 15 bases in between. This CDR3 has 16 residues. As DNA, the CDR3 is TGTGCCATCAGAAAAGAAACAGGGATCTCCTACAATGAGCAGTTCTTC. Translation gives CAIRKETGISYNEQFF.

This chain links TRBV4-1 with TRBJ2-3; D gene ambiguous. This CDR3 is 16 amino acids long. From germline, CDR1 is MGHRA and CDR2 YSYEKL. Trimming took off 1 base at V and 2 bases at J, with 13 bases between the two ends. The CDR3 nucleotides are TGCGCCAGCAGCCAAGTTGCCAGGCACCTCACAGATACGCAGTATTTT. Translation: CASSQVARHLTDTQYF.

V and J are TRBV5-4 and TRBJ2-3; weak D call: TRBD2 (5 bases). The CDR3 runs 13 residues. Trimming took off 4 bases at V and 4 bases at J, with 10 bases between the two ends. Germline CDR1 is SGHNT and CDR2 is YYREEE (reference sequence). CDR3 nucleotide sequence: TGTGCCAGCAGCCCACCGGGGTCAGATACGCAGTATTTT. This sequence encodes CASSPPGSDTQYF.

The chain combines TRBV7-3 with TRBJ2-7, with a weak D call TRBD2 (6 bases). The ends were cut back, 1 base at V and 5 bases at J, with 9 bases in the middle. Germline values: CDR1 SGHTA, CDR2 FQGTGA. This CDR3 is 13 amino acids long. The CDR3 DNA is TGTGCCAGCAGCTTAATCGGGAGAGACGAGCAGTACTTC. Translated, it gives CASSLIGRDEQYF. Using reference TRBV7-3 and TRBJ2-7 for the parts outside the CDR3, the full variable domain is GAGVSQTPSNKVTEKGKYVELRCDPISGHTALYWYRQSLGQGPEFLIYFQGTGAADDSGLPNDRFFAVRPEGSVSTLKIQRTERGDSAVYLCASSLIGRDEQYFGPGTRLTVT.

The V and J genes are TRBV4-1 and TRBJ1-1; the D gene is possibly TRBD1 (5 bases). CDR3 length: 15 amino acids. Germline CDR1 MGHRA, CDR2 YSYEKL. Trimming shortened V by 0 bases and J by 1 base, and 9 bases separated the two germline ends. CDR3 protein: CASSQEGQTNTEAFF. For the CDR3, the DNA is TGCGCCAGCAGCCAAGAGGGGCAGACGAACACTGAAGCTTTCTTT.

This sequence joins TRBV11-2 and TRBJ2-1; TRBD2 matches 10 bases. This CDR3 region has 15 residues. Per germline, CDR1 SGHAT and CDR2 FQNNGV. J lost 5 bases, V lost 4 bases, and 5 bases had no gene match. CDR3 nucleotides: TGTGCCAGCAGCTATTCTAGCGGGAGACACAATGAGCAGTTCTTC. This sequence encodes CASSYSSGRHNEQFF.